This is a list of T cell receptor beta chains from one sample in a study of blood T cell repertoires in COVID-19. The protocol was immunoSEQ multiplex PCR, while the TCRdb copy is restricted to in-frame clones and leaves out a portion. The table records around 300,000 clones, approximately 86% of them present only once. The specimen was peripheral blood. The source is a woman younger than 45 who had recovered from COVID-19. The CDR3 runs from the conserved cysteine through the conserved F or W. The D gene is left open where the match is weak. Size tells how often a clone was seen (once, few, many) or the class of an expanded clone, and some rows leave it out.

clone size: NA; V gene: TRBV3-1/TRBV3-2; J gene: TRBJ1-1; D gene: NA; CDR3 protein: CASSQDRQGGFAFF; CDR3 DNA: TGTGCCAGCAGCCAAGATCGGCAGGGAGGGTTCGCTTTCTTT
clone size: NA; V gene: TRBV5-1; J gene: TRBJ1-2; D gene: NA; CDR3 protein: CASSFSADSRNYTF; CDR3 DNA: TGCGCCAGCAGCTTTAGTGCGGACAGCCGGAACTACACCTTC
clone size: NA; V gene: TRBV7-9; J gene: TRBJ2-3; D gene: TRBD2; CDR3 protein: CASSLVLRLAGYTDTQYF; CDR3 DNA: TGTGCCAGCAGCTTAGTTCTTCGGCTAGCGGGGTACACAGATACGCAGTATTTT
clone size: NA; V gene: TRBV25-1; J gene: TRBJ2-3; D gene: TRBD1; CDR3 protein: CASSEFGTGEADTQYF; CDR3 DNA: TGTGCCAGCAGTGAATTTGGGACAGGGGAGGCAGATACGCAGTATTTT
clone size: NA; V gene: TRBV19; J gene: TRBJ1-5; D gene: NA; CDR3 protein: CASSIQAYSNQPQHF; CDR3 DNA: TGTGCCAGTAGTATTCAGGCGTATAGCAATCAGCCCCAGCATTTT
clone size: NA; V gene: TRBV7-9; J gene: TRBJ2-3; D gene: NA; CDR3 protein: CASSLSNYAF; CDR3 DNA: TGTGCCAGCAGCTTATCTAACTATGCTTTT
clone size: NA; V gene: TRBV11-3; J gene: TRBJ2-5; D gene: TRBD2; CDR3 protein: CASSRNGLAGGNPETQYF; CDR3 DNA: TGTGCCAGCAGCCGTAACGGACTAGCGGGGGGTAACCCCGAGACCCAGTACTTC
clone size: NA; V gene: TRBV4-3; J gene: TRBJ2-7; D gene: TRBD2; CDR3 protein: CASSLGLEGEQYF; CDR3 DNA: TGCGCCAGCAGCCTAGGACTAGAAGGGGAGCAGTACTTC
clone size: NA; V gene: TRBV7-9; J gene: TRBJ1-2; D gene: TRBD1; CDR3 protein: CASSSRTGGKSNYGYTF; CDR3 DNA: TGTGCCAGCAGCTCCAGGACAGGGGGCAAATCTAACTATGGCTACACCTTC
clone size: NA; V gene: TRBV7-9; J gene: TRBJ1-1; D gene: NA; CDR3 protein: CASSPNGGAEAFF; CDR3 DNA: TGTGCCAGCAGTCCGAACGGGGGTGCTGAAGCTTTCTTT
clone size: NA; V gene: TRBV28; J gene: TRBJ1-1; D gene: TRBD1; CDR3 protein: CASSLNRDRSTEAFF; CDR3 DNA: TGTGCCAGCAGTTTAAACCGGGACAGGAGTACTGAAGCTTTCTTT
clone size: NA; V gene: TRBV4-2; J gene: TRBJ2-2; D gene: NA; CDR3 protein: CASSGSAAANTGELFF; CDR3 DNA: TGTGCCAGCAGCGGATCGGCAGCGGCGAACACCGGGGAGCTGTTTTTT
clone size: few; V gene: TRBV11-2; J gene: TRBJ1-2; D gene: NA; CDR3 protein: CASSLESRVGYTF; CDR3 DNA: TGTGCCAGCAGCTTAGAAAGCAGGGTTGGCTACACCTTC
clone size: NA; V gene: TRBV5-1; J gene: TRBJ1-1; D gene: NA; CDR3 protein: CASSPRRLGLANTEAFF; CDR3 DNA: TGCGCCAGCAGCCCCCGCCGCTTGGGGCTCGCGAACACTGAAGCTTTCTTT
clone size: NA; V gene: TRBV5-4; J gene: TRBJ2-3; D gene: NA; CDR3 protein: CASSFGGRSDTQYF; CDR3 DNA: TGTGCCAGCAGCTTCGGAGGGAGATCGGATACGCAGTATTTT
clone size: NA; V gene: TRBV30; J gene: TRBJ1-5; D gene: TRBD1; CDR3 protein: CAWSPGGQPQHF; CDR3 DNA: TGTGCCTGGAGTCCAGGGGGACAGCCCCAGCATTTT
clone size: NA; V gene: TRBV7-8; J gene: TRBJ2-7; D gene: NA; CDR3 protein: CASSSRGLAGGLYEQYF; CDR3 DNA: TGTGCCAGCAGCTCCAGGGGGTTGGCGGGAGGACTCTACGAGCAGTACTTC
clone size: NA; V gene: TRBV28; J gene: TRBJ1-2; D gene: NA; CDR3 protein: CANLLPGTFYGYTF; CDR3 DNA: TGTGCCAACCTTCTCCCCGGGACTTTTTATGGCTACACCTTC
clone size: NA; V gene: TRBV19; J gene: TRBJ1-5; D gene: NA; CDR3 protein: CASSMGEGVSNQPQHF; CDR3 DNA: TGTGCCAGTAGTATGGGGGAGGGGGTTAGCAATCAGCCCCAGCATTTT
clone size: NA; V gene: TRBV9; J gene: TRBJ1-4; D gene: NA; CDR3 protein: CASSATRGTQLFF; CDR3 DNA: TGTGCCAGCAGCGCGACAAGGGGGACCCAACTGTTTTTT
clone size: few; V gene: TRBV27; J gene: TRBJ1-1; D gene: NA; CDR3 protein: CASSLNQGLTEAFF; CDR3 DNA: TGTGCCAGCAGTTTAAATCAGGGGCTGACTGAAGCTTTCTTT
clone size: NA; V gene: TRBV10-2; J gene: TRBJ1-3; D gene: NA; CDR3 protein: CASSPTSSGNTIYF; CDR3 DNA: TGCGCCAGCAGTCCCACGAGTTCCGGAAACACCATATATTTT
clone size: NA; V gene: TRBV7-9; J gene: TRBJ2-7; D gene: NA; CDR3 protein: CASSLTYEQYF; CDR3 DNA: TGTGCCAGCAGCCTTACTTACGAGCAGTACTTC
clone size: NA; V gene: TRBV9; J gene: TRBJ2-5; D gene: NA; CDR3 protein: CASSPHTGPGETQYF; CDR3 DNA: TGTGCCAGCAGCCCCCACACAGGGCCCGGAGAGACCCAGTACTTC
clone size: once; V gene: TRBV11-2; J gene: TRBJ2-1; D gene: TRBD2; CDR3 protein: CASSLGLAGAGEQFF; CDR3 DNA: TGTGCCAGCAGCCTGGGACTAGCGGGAGCAGGAGAGCAGTTCTTC
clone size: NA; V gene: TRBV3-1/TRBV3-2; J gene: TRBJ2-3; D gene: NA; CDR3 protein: CASSHPQGQALTDTQYF; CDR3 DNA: TGTGCCAGCAGCCATCCCCAGGGGCAGGCTCTCACAGATACGCAGTATTTT
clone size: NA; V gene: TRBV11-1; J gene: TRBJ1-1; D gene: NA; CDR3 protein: CASSLAEGITEAFF; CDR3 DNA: TGTGCCAGCAGCTTAGCGGAGGGTATCACTGAAGCTTTCTTT
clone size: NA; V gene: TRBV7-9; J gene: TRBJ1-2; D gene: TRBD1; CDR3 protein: CASSWDRSGYTF; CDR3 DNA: TGTGCCAGCAGCTGGGACAGATCTGGCTACACCTTC
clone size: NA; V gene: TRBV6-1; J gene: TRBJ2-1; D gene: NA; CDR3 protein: CASSDLAGPRHNEQFF; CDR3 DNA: TGTGCCAGCAGTGATCTGGCGGGTCCTCGACACAATGAGCAGTTCTTC
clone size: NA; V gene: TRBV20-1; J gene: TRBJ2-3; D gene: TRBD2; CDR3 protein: CSASKGTSGTTDTQYF; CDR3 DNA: TGCAGTGCTAGTAAAGGGACTAGCGGAACCACAGATACGCAGTATTTT
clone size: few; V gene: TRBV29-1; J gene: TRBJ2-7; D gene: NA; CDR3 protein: CSVLGSSYEQYF; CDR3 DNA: TGCAGCGTCCTAGGGAGTTCCTACGAGCAGTACTTC
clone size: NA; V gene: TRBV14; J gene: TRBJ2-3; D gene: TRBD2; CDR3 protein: CASSLTLADTQYF; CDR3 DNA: TGTGCCAGCAGCCTAACACTAGCGGATACGCAGTATTTT
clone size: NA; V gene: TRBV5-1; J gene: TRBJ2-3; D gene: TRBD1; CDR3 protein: CATRTGGSVADTQYF; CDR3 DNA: TGCGCCACCCGGACAGGAGGTAGTGTCGCAGATACGCAGTATTTT
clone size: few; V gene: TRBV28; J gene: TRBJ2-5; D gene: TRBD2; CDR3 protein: CAAGGVQETQYF; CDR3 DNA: TGTGCCGCCGGGGGGGTCCAAGAGACCCAGTACTTC
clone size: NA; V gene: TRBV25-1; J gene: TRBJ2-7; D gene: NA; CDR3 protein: CASSVQDASYEQYF; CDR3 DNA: TGTGCCAGCAGTGTACAGGATGCCTCCTACGAGCAGTACTTC
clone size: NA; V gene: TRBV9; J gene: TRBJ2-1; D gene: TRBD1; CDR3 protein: CASSEGQGPNEQFF; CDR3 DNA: TGTGCCAGCAGCGAGGGACAGGGTCCCAATGAGCAGTTCTTC
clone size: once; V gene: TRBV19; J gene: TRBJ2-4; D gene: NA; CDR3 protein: CASSIDTRGGRAKNIQYF; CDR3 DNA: TGTGCCAGTAGTATAGATACGAGGGGGGGCCGAGCCAAAAACATTCAGTACTTC
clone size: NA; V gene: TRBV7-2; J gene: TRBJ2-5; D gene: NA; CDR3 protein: CASSPFPDQETQYF; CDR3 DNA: TGTGCCAGCAGTCCCTTCCCGGACCAAGAGACCCAGTACTTC
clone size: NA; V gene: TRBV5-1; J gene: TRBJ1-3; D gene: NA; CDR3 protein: CASSLSTSSGNTIYF; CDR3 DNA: TGCGCCAGCAGCTTGTCCACGAGCTCTGGAAACACCATATATTTT
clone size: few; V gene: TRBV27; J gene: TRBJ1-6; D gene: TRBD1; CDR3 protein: CASSLKPGGSYNSPLHF; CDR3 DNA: TGTGCCAGCAGTTTAAAGCCAGGGGGCTCCTATAATTCACCCCTCCACTTT
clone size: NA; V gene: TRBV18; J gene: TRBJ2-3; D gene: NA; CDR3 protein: CASSPRSGLSTDTQYF; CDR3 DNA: TGTGCCAGCTCACCCCGAAGCGGGCTTAGCACAGATACGCAGTATTTT
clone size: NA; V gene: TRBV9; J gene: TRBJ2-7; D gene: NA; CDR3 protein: CASSPPTGYEQYF; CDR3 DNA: TGTGCCAGCAGCCCCCCCACAGGCTACGAGCAGTACTTC
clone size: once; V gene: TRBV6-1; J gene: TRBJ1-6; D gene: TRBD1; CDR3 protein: CASSARTGNIPGSPLHF; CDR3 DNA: TGTGCCAGCAGTGCCCGGACAGGGAACATTCCTGGGTCACCCCTCCACTTT
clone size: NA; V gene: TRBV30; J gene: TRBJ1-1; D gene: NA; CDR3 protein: CAWRLDSRNTEAFF; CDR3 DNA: TGTGCCTGGAGATTGGACAGCCGGAACACTGAAGCTTTCTTT
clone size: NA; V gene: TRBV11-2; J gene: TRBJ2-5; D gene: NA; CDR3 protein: CASSLDILETQYF; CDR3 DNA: TGTGCCAGCAGCCTGGACATTTTAGAGACCCAGTACTTC
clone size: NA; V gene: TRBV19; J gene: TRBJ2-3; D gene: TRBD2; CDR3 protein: CASSIGPPGGTDTQYF; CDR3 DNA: TGTGCCAGTAGTATAGGACCACCCGGGGGGACAGATACGCAGTATTTT
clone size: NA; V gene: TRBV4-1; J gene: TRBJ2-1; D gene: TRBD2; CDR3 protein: CASSQPSGSNNEQFF; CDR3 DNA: TGCGCCAGCAGCCAACCTAGCGGGAGCAACAATGAGCAGTTCTTC